This TCR beta chain originates from a study of regulatory T cells in long-lasting Graves disease. Study-wide results and limits: Persistent Graves' patients had lower TCR diversity than newly diagnosed ones. Persistent patients shared more public clonotypes (roughly 2,500) than new patients (roughly 970).

TCR beta libraries were built with iRepertoire HTBI primers and Arm-PCR of CDR3 regions. Authors' processing steps: Spanning all samples, the identified segments comprised 60 to 70 TRBV and about 15 TRBJ. TCRdb reprocessed the multiplex PCR reads with MiXCR, giving one entry per CDR3 protein. The V and J calls were not made by the authors but by TCRdb's processing. The data hold around 250,000 distinct CDR3 sequences, with over 20% observed a single time. This clonotype appeared many times. Its specificity is not known. The V gene lost 6 bases and the J gene lost 11 bases, with 19 bases spanning the gap. The CDR3 extends over 13 amino acids. Germline V gives CDR1 MNHEY, CDR2 SVGEGT. As to time point: newly diagnosed GD, antithyroid drugs for less than 3 months. TCR sequences were obtained from RNA taken from PBMCs. Collection of peripheral blood (nine milliliters) was done using EDTA tubes.

The TCR originated in a female donor with Graves disease. Sequencing used peripheral blood mononuclear cells (PBMCs), obtained at new diagnosis, from a patient treated with antithyroid drugs. The chain links TRBV6-2 or TRBV6-3 to TRBJ1-1; D possibly corresponds to TRBD1 (6 bases). CDR3 nucleotides: TGTGCCAGCAGGGAGACGACAGGTTTTGGCGCTTTCTTT. Translated, it gives CASRETTGFGAFF.